Listed here are 30 T cell receptor beta chains from one sample, sequenced in a study of blood T cell repertoires in COVID-19. Using immunoSEQ multiplex PCR, the repertoire was profiled, and TCRdb retains in-frame clones only, with some absent. The sample has about 180,000 clones, roughly 80% seen once. The source material was peripheral blood. The receptors here all came from a human donor in a cohort sampled during active COVID-19.

The chain employs TRBV4-3 and TRBJ1-5; weak D call: TRBD1 (5 bases). Trimming pared 0 bases from V and 7 bases from J, leaving 16 bases between. The germline gives CDR1 LGHNA, CDR2 YSLEER. The CDR3 length is 16 residues. CDR3: CASSQDLGGRSQPQHF. CDR3 nucleotide sequence: TGCGCCAGCAGCCAAGATTTGGGGGGAAGAAGCCAGCCCCAGCATTTT.

This CDR3 reads CASTLDRAHPYEQYF. CDR3 in DNA: TGTGCCAGCACCCTTGACAGGGCTCACCCCTACGAGCAGTACTTC. The V gene is TRBV6-5, the J gene TRBJ2-7, with TRBD1 identical over 7 bases. This CDR3 contains 15 residues. Germline CDR1 and CDR2: MNHEY and SVGAGI. J gave up 2 bases and V 7 bases, and 11 bases lay outside the gene matches.

The chain recombines TRBV10-2 with TRBJ1-2, with D hard to call. V was shortened by 5 bases and J by 1 base, with 14 bases between the two germline ends. The CDR3 length is 15 residues. CDR1 and CDR2 (germline): WSHSY, SAAADI. In DNA form, the CDR3 reads TGCGCCAGCAGTCCCCCTCTGGGCATTAACTATGGCTACACCTTC. Translating it yields CASSPPLGINYGYTF.

This chain links TRBV4-2 with TRBJ2-7; 8 bases agree with TRBD1. Looked up from germline, CDR1 is LGHNA and CDR2 is YNFKEQ. Losses at the gene ends were 4 bases for V and 4 bases for J; bases not matched to a gene: 9. This CDR3 region has 15 residues. CDR3: CASSLSGTGGYEQYF. For the CDR3, the DNA is TGTGCCAGCAGCCTTTCCGGGACAGGTGGGTACGAGCAGTACTTC.

The V gene is TRBV7-3, the J gene TRBJ1-6, with D maybe TRBD1 (6 bases). Trimming left V 4 bases short and J 10 bases short, with 11 bases between. CDR1 is SGHTA, CDR2 FQGTGA, per germline. The CDR3 loop spans 13 amino acids. CDR3 sequence reads: CASSSTGGSPLHF. CDR3 nucleotide sequence: TGTGCCAGCAGCTCGACAGGCGGGTCACCCCTCCACTTT. The variable domain in full, completed from reference TRBV7-3 and TRBJ1-6, reads GAGVSQTPSNKVTEKGKYVELRCDPISGHTALYWYRQSLGQGPEFLIYFQGTGAADDSGLPNDRFFAVRPEGSVSTLKIQRTERGDSAVYLCASSSTGGSPLHFGNGTRLTVT.

V usage is TRBV6-2 or TRBV6-3 and J usage is TRBJ1-2; D unclear. This CDR3 contains 15 residues. Trimming took off 2 bases at V and 4 bases at J, with 14 bases between the two ends. Per germline, CDR1 MNHEY and CDR2 SVGEGT. The CDR3 nucleotides are TGTGCCAGCAGTTACGACACCGCCCTCCTCTATGGCTACACCTTC. It yields the protein CASSYDTALLYGYTF.

The chain combines TRBV7-2 with TRBJ2-7, with 7 bases matching TRBD1. Trimming removed 1 base from V and 4 bases from J; junction bases left unmatched: 7. Per germline, CDR1 SGHTA and CDR2 FQGNSA. The CDR3 is 15 residues long. CDR3 in DNA: TGTGCCAGCAGCTTAGGAGTAGGGGGCGGATACGAGCAGTACTTC. Amino acid sequence: CASSLGVGGGYEQYF.

This chain joins TRBV27 and TRBJ1-2, with 11 positions matching TRBD1. Germline values: CDR1 MNHEY, CDR2 SMNVEV (reference sequence). The CDR3 runs to 15 residues. V lost 4 bases and J lost 5; bases outside the gene matches: 6. CDR3 DNA: TGTGCCAGCAGTTGGACAGGGGGCGATCGGTATGGCTACACCTTC. It is translated as CASSWTGGDRYGYTF.

The V call is TRBV5-1, the J call TRBJ2-3; tentative D call: TRBD2 (6 bases). Germline lookup yields CDR1 SGHRS and CDR2 YFSETQ. V was clipped by 5 bases and J by 4 bases, with 17 bases between them. There are 15 residues in the CDR3. CDR3 nucleotides: TGCGCCAGCAGTTCAGACCCCGGGAGCGCAGATACGCAGTATTTT. Translated: CASSSDPGSADTQYF.

The CDR3 region has the DNA TGTGCCAGCAGCCCGAAATGGGGACAGGGCTACACCTTC. The encoded protein is CASSPKWGQGYTF. The J gene is TRBJ1-2, the V gene TRBV3-1 (or the pseudogene TRBV3-2), with 7 bases identical to TRBD1. CDR3 length: 13 amino acids. Germline V gene data show CDR1 as LGHDT and CDR2 as YNNKEL (reference sequence). V lost 4 bases to trimming and J lost 8 bases; unmatched junction nucleotides: 7.

The chain has TRBV21-1 and TRBJ2-7; the table gives TRBD1 as D, unverified against the DNA. TRBV21-1 is reported as a pseudogene. There are 12 residues in the CDR3. CDR3 in DNA: TGTGCCAGCAGCCTAACAGGGTGGGAGCAGTACTTC. Amino acid sequence: CASSLTGWEQYF.

This chain joins TRBV3-1 (or the pseudogene TRBV3-2) and TRBJ2-3; the match to TRBD2 covers 15 bases. Germline loops: CDR1 LGHDT, CDR2 YNNKEL (reference sequence). Trimming removed 4 bases from V and 2 bases from J; junction bases left unmatched: 7. There are 18 residues in the CDR3. CDR3 DNA: TGTGCCAGCAGCCGAGGACTAGCGGGGGGGATGATCACAGATACGCAGTATTTT. It encodes CASSRGLAGGMITDTQYF.

The CDR3 loop reads CASSISMVGARQPQHF. CDR3 sequence (DNA): TGTGCCAGTAGCATCTCCATGGTGGGGGCACGACAGCCCCAGCATTTT. The V call is TRBV19, the J call TRBJ1-5; possibly TRBD1 for D (6 bases). The V end was cut by 6 bases, the J end by 7 bases, with 22 bases between. The germline CDR1 and CDR2 sequences are LNHDA and SQIVND (reference sequence). There are 16 residues in the CDR3.

A word on this clone: Since no conserved phenylalanine or tryptophan closes the CDR3, a read error is the likely cause. No DNA is shown, since the ends of the CDR3 on it are uncertain; the CDR3 is the one TCRdb lists. The V and J genes are TRBV7-9 and TRBJ2-7; the DNA was not used to check the table's D call, TRBD1. CDR1 and CDR2 from the germline V gene are SEHNR and FQNEAQ (reference sequence). The CDR3 extends over 10 residues, inclusive of both ends. This CDR3 is CASSLVPGPS.

V is TRBV6-4 and J is TRBJ1-5; perhaps TRBD1 as D (6 bases). With 2 bases removed from V and 0 bases from J, the gap between germline ends came to 20 bases. The CDR3 contains 19 residues. The V gene's germline CDR1 is MRHNA and CDR2 SNTAGT. As DNA, the CDR3 is TGTGCCAGCAGTGACGCTCCCCCCGCAGGGGTGCGTAGCAATCAGCCCCAGCATTTT. Protein product: CASSDAPPAGVRSNQPQHF.

This clone was found many times. This chain joins TRBV19 and TRBJ1-5, with D possibly being TRBD1 (5 bases). The germline V and J ends were trimmed by 4 bases and 0 bases, with 13 bases remaining between them. The CDR3 spans 16 residues. Germline V gives CDR1 LNHDA, CDR2 SQIVND (reference sequence). The CDR3 loop reads CASSTSQGTSNQPQHF. Written as DNA, the CDR3 is TGTGCCAGTAGTACCTCCCAGGGTACTAGCAATCAGCCCCAGCATTTT.

The J gene is TRBJ2-7, the V gene TRBV7-3; TRBD2 matches at 8 bases. Germline CDR1 reads SGHTA; CDR2 reads FQGTGA. The CDR3 is made up of 15 amino acids. V was pared by 5 bases and J by 3 bases, with 9 bases of the junction left unmatched. DNA of the CDR3: TGTGCCAGCAGCATAAATAGCGGGACCGGCTACGAGCAGTACTTC. This sequence encodes CASSINSGTGYEQYF.

V and J are TRBV6-5 and TRBJ2-1, with a weak D call TRBD1 (6 bases). Germline V lookup: CDR1 MNHEY, CDR2 SVGAGI. The V gene lost 2 bases and the J gene lost 8 bases, with 16 bases spanning the gap. The CDR3 has 15 amino acids. CDR3 coding DNA: TGTGCCAGCAGTTACACAGGGAGACAACGATATGAGCAGTTCTTC. Its protein is CASSYTGRQRYEQFF.

For this clone: The sample has other DNA sequences that encode this CDR3 too. The gene calls are TRBV19 and TRBJ1-2; D possibly corresponds to TRBD1 (5 bases). The germline V gene encodes CDR1 LNHDA and CDR2 SQIVND (reference sequence). CDR3 length: 13 amino acids. V lost 3 bases, J lost 5 bases, and 10 bases lay in between. Here the CDR3 reads CASSIGGGYGYTF. In DNA, the CDR3 is TGTGCCAGTAGTATCGGGGGAGGGTATGGCTACACCTTC. The full variable domain, in which reference TRBV19 and TRBJ1-2 provide the parts outside the CDR3, is DGGITQSPKYLFRKEGQNVTLSCEQNLNHDAMYWYRQDPGQGLRLIYYSQIVNDFQKGDIAEGYSVSREKKESFPLTVTSAQKNPTAFYLCASSIGGGYGYTFGSGTRLTVV.

The V call is TRBV11-1, the J call TRBJ2-2, with 7 bases identical to TRBD1. Germline CDR1 is SGHAT and CDR2 is FQDESV (reference sequence). V dropped 2 bases and J dropped 1; count of bases not matched to a gene: 4. The CDR3 consists of 16 residues. This CDR3 reads CASSLRSGGNTGELFF. CDR3 coding DNA: TGTGCCAGCAGCTTAAGGTCAGGGGGGAACACCGGGGAGCTGTTTTTT. Full variable domain (outside the CDR3, taken from reference TRBV11-1 and TRBJ2-2): EAEVAQSPRYKITEKSQAVAFWCDPISGHATLYWYRQILGQGPELLVQFQDESVVDDSQLPKDRFSAERLKGVDSTLKIQPAELGDSAMYLCASSLRSGGNTGELFFGEGSRLTVL.

This chain connects TRBV29-1 to TRBJ2-7; 8 nucleotides match TRBD1. This CDR3 has 12 amino acids. Germline CDR1 SQVTM, CDR2 ANQGSEA. The V gene end was trimmed by 7 bases and the J gene end by 6 bases; junction bases not matched to a gene: 8. The DNA of the CDR3 is TGCAGCGGGACAGGGAATCTGGGCGAGCAGTACTTC. Translating it yields CSGTGNLGEQYF.

The chain joins TRBV21-1 to TRBJ2-7; the table calls TRBD2, which could not be checked here. TRBV21-1 is a known pseudogene. The CDR3 sequence is 16 residues long. The CDR3 here is CASSPGALAGPYEQYF. In DNA form, the CDR3 reads TGTGCCAGCAGCCCGGGGGCACTAGCGGGGCCCTACGAGCAGTACTTC.

The chain uses TRBV5-8 and TRBJ1-1; unclear D gene. This CDR3 region has 14 residues. Germline CDR1 and CDR2: SGHTS and YDEGEE. V lost 0 bases to trimming and J lost 0 bases, with 6 bases between them. In nucleotides, the CDR3 is TGTGCCAGCAGCTTGGGTCCGGTGAACACTGAAGCTTTCTTT. Protein product: CASSLGPVNTEAFF. Variable domain in full (rest from reference TRBV5-8 and TRBJ1-1): EAGVTQSPTHLIKTRGQQATLRCSPISGHTSVYWYQQALGLGLQFLLWYDEGEERNRGNFPPRFSGRQFPNYSSELNVNALELEDSALYLCASSLGPVNTEAFFGQGTRLTVV.

This chain joins TRBV11-2 and TRBJ2-3; 14 nucleotides agree with TRBD2. Germline loops: CDR1 SGHAT, CDR2 FQNNGV. The CDR3 is 16 amino acids. V lost 5 bases and J lost 5; bases outside the gene matches: 6. The CDR3 loop reads CASSRGLAGVGDTQYF. For the CDR3, the DNA is TGTGCCAGCAGCAGGGGACTAGCGGGAGTAGGAGATACGCAGTATTTT.

The rearrangement joins TRBV19 to TRBJ2-2, with a weak D call TRBD1 (7 bases). This CDR3 has 14 amino acids. The germline CDR1 and CDR2 sequences are LNHDA and SQIVND (reference sequence). V was pared by 7 bases and J by 6 bases, with 15 bases between. This CDR3 is CASKEGANSGELFF. CDR3 DNA: TGTGCCAGTAAGGAGGGGGCTAATTCCGGGGAGCTGTTTTTT. The whole variable domain, filled in from reference TRBV19 and TRBJ2-2, reads DGGITQSPKYLFRKEGQNVTLSCEQNLNHDAMYWYRQDPGQGLRLIYYSQIVNDFQKGDIAEGYSVSREKKESFPLTVTSAQKNPTAFYLCASKEGANSGELFFGEGSRLTVL.

The chain joins TRBV5-1 to TRBJ2-7; D may be TRBD1 (6 bases). The CDR3 has 14 amino acids. The V end was cut by 0 bases, the J end by 6 bases, with 13 bases between. Germline V gene data show CDR1 as SGHRS and CDR2 as YFSETQ. The CDR3 nucleotides are TGCGCCAGCAGCTTGGGGGGGCCCAGGACCGAGCAGTACTTC. Translated, it gives CASSLGGPRTEQYF.

This chain uses TRBV9 with TRBJ2-7; TRBD1 might be the D (5 bases). This CDR3 spans 14 amino acids. Germline V lookup: CDR1 SGDLS, CDR2 YYNGEE. V was trimmed by 0 bases and J by 2 bases, leaving 9 bases between them. The CDR3 DNA reads TGTGCCAGCAGCGTAGCCACAGGAACCTACGAGCAGTACTTC. This encodes CASSVATGTYEQYF.

This clone came up once. The chain has TRBV19 and TRBJ1-2; D gene unclear. V was trimmed by 6 bases and J by 6 bases, leaving 17 bases between them. Germline V gene sequence: CDR1 LNHDA, CDR2 SQIVND (reference sequence). The CDR3 contains 14 residues. CDR3 DNA: TGTGCCAGTAGCCCTAATGACTTGAACCATGGCTACACCTTC. This translates into CASSPNDLNHGYTF.

V gene TRBV7-2 combines with J gene TRBJ1-2; 8 bases agree with TRBD1. Germline assignment: CDR1 SGHTA and CDR2 FQGNSA. V dropped 5 bases and J dropped 2; count of bases not matched to a gene: 4. The CDR3 spans 14 residues. The CDR3 loop is CASSKTGVNYGYTF. The CDR3 nucleotides read TGTGCCAGCAGCAAGACAGGGGTGAACTATGGCTACACCTTC.

This sequence joins TRBV24-1 and TRBJ1-5; 12 positions agree with TRBD1. V lost 5 bases, J lost 0 bases, and 7 bases stayed unmatched. This CDR3 is 18 amino acids long. Germline values: CDR1 KGHDR, CDR2 SFDVKD. As DNA, the CDR3 is TGTGCCACCAGTGCCGGGACAGGGGGCTTGACTAGCAATCAGCCCCAGCATTTT. It yields the protein CATSAGTGGLTSNQPQHF.